This TCR beta chain is from a study of T cell repertoires in cytomegalovirus infection (dated by TCRdb to the late 2010s). Background on the whole study: Alongside well-studied HLA-B-restricted epitopes, the peptide stimulations were aimed at recently identified HLA-C-restricted CMV epitopes, whose presentation resists viral immunomodulation. Donor HLA type was relevant to the analysis, because carriage of CMV infection together with the matching HLA type was indicated by public TCR beta signatures.

This clonotype has more than one count but fewer than ten. This clone's antigen is unknown. No per-base quality is available; no much larger clone lies one base away. The listed sequencing device is Illumina HiSeq 1500. TCRdb reprocessed the public reads (quality trimming at Q25 with fastp, clone calling with MiXCR) and kept in-frame beta chains. Rows are combined by CDR3 protein, so each entry shows the most common genes and DNA. This sample holds some 350,000 distinct CDR3 sequences; around a third were observed only once. The leading ten clones occupy about 14% of the sample. General conclusions and limits of the study: Cumulative frequency of public TCR beta family members discriminated carriers of CMV infection plus the relevant HLA type in this cohort and an independent approximately 350-donor cohort. The ex vivo response was dominated by HLA-C-restricted CMV-specific TCR beta clonotypes, which also provided the single most frequent clonotype in two of eight donors.

CDR1 is given as GTSNPN and CDR2 as SVGIG, both from the germline V gene (reference sequence). Trimming takes 0 bases from V and 4 bases from J, and the germline ends sit 3 bases apart. The CDR3 runs 11 amino acids, cysteine and phenylalanine included. CDR3 DNA is the only sequence kept; it has 33 bases, read in frame from the first base. This specimen's treatment or condition label, per the study, means: in vitro stimulation with specific CMV peptide epitopes to enrich CMV-specific T cells. The specimen was cultured PBMCs, collected from culture after CMV antigen stimulation. This TCR was sampled from a human donor in good health (CMV status not recorded). Some clones in this sample may be carry-over from other donors' samples. The chain is encoded by TRBV30 joined to TRBJ2-5, with no confident D gene call. The CDR3 region reads CAWSVRETQYF. The bases read TGTGCCTGGAGTGTGAGAGAGACCCAGTACTTC.